This TCR beta chain came from a study of T-cell memory formation after mild COVID-19. About the research overall: TCR clusters showed largely donor specificity.

TCRdb re-called the 5' RACE reads with MiXCR, one entry per CDR3 protein. The table lists around 55,000 distinct CDR3 sequences, more than 8% of them singletons. There are 12 residues in the CDR3. The V end was cut by 1 base, the J end by 8 bases, with 8 bases between. This clonotype is medium-sized in the sample. Its antigen is unknown. Study-level points and caveats: Some clones that responded were present in memory (sampled pre-infection), which suggests cross-reactive memory joined.

Specimen: PBMCs or a T cell subset sorted from them (not recorded which). The genes are TRBV12-3 or TRBV12-4 and TRBJ1-2; D is unclear. This receptor was taken from a young man who had mild COVID-19 (a few samples of this study predate the infection). Cell type and time point are not known. DNA for the CDR3: TGTGCCAGCAGTTTAGGGTGGGAAGGCTACACCTTC. It codes for CASSLGWEGYTF.